The 21 T cell receptor beta chains reported below all come from one sample, sequenced in a study of blood T cell repertoires in COVID-19. Clones were read by immunoSEQ multiplex PCR, and TCRdb kept only the in-frame ones, dropping some. The sample yields about 200,000 clones, around three quarters seen once. What was sequenced was peripheral blood. The source of these receptors is a woman in her 70s with acute or convalescent COVID-19.

This clone occurred once. This chain joins TRBV5-1 and TRBJ2-5, with D possibly matching TRBD2 (6 bases). With 2 bases removed from V and 2 bases from J, the gap between germline ends came to 13 bases. CDR1 and CDR2 from the germline V gene are SGHRS and YFSETQ. The CDR3 runs to 15 residues. The chain's CDR3 is CASSLGLNPQETQYF. The CDR3 DNA follows: TGCGCCAGCAGCTTAGGACTAAATCCTCAAGAGACCCAGTACTTC.

The chain is built from TRBV4-1 and TRBJ2-1; D might be TRBD2 (5 bases). Trimming took 0 bases from V and 9 from J, leaving 6 bases between them. Germline V CDR1 and CDR2: MGHRA, YSYEKL. The CDR3 totals 12 residues. The CDR3 sequence is CASSQDGSEQFF. The CDR3 DNA sequence: TGCGCCAGCAGCCAAGATGGGAGTGAGCAGTTCTTC.

This clone was seen a single time. This chain links TRBV28 with TRBJ1-5; D is undetermined. This CDR3 comprises 14 residues. Per the germline V gene, CDR1 is MDHEN and CDR2 is SYDVKM. Trimming left V 3 bases short and J 6 bases short, with 12 bases between. The CDR3: CASSFWEGSQPQHF. Written as DNA, the CDR3 is TGTGCCAGCAGTTTCTGGGAGGGATCTCAGCCCCAGCATTTT. The full variable domain, in which reference TRBV28 and TRBJ1-5 provide the parts outside the CDR3, is DVKVTQSSRYLVKRTGEKVFLECVQDMDHENMFWYRQDPGLGLRLIYFSYDVKMKEKGDIPEGYSVSREKKERFSLILESASTNQTSMYLCASSFWEGSQPQHFGDGTRLSIL.

This clone was seen only a few times. As DNA, the CDR3 is TGTGCCAGTAGTACGCCGGGACAGGGGAACTATGGCTACACCTTC. Its translation is CASSTPGQGNYGYTF. The chain has TRBV19 and TRBJ1-2; 10 bases align to TRBD1. Germline V lookup: CDR1 LNHDA, CDR2 SQIVND (reference sequence). The junction had 4 bases not matched to a gene; V was cut back by 4 bases and J by 2 bases. This CDR3 has 15 residues.

This chain links TRBV3-1 (or the pseudogene TRBV3-2) with TRBJ1-5; 7 bases fit TRBD1. This CDR3 has 11 amino acids. Per germline, CDR1 LGHDT and CDR2 YNNKEL (reference sequence). V dropped 11 bases and J dropped 7; count of bases not matched to a gene: 5. This chain's CDR3 is CAAGGEQPQHF. DNA of the CDR3: TGTGCCGCAGGGGGAGAGCAGCCCCAGCATTTT.

The CDR3 region has the DNA TGTGCCAGCAGCTTAGGGACAGGGGGCCTAGCCAAAAACATTCAGTACTTC. Its protein is CASSLGTGGLAKNIQYF. V is TRBV7-9 and J is TRBJ2-4; 11 bases line up with TRBD1. This CDR3 spans 17 amino acids. Trimming at V came to 1 base and at J to 0 bases, leaving 2 bases not matched to a gene. Germline loops: CDR1 SEHNR, CDR2 FQNEAQ (reference sequence).

Concerning this clone itself: Other DNA sequences within the sample encode an identical CDR3. V usage is TRBV9 and J usage is TRBJ2-1, with D possibly matching TRBD2 (7 bases). Between the trimmed V and J ends, which lost 2 bases and 4 bases, there was a span of 13 bases. The CDR3 length is 15 residues. Germline-derived CDR1 and CDR2 are SGDLS and YYNGEE. The CDR3 sequence is CASSVASGTYNEQFF. CDR3 nucleotides: TGTGCCAGCAGCGTGGCCAGCGGGACATACAATGAGCAGTTCTTC.

This chain connects TRBV27 to TRBJ2-3; possibly TRBD2 for D (6 bases). V gave up 7 bases and J gave up 2 bases, with 16 bases separating them. This CDR3 region has 15 residues. The germline V gene encodes CDR1 MNHEY and CDR2 SMNVEV (reference sequence). The CDR3 DNA reads TGTGCCAGCACCCCTATAGCGGATGCCACAGATACGCAGTATTTT. This gives the protein CASTPIADATDTQYF.

The chain has TRBV19 and TRBJ1-1; no firm D call. Trimming left V 6 bases short and J 3 bases short, with 11 bases between. Germline-derived CDR1 and CDR2 are LNHDA and SQIVND (reference sequence). CDR3 length: 13 residues. In DNA form, the CDR3 reads TGTGCCAGTAGCATCGGTCCGGACACTGAAGCTTTCTTT. This translates into CASSIGPDTEAFF.

The rearrangement links TRBV3-1 (or the pseudogene TRBV3-2) to TRBJ2-2; 9 positions agree with TRBD1. This CDR3 has 17 residues. Germline CDR1 LGHDT, CDR2 YNNKEL (reference sequence). Losses at the gene ends were 4 bases for V and 2 bases for J; bases not matched to a gene: 8. CDR3: CASSRGTGQGNTGELFF. The CDR3, as DNA: TGTGCCAGCAGCCGAGGGACGGGACAGGGAAACACCGGGGAGCTGTTTTTT.

The table lists this clone with a few counts. The chain links TRBV15 to TRBJ1-3; TRBD1 aligns across 10 bases. This CDR3 region has 15 residues. Germline assignment: CDR1 LNHNV and CDR2 YYDKDF (reference sequence). The junction had 3 bases not matched to a gene; V was cut back by 6 bases and J by 1 base. The CDR3 is CATSTDRGSGNTIYF. In DNA, the CDR3 is TGTGCCACCAGTACGGACAGGGGGTCTGGAAACACCATATATTTT.

The gene calls are TRBV20-1 and TRBJ2-3; tentatively, D is TRBD2 (6 bases). Trimming left V 3 bases short and J 5 bases short, with 12 bases between. This CDR3 has 13 amino acids. Germline CDR1 DFQATT, CDR2 SNEGSKA (reference sequence). The CDR3: CSASTGVGDTQYF. As DNA, the CDR3 is TGCAGTGCTAGTACGGGGGTCGGAGATACGCAGTATTTT.

This clone has just one count. The chain combines TRBV6-5 with TRBJ2-1; 7 nucleotides agree with TRBD1. Trimming cost V 5 bases and J 8 bases; bases outside gene matches: 9. Germline V CDR1 and CDR2: MNHEY, SVGAGI. The CDR3 has 14 residues. DNA of the CDR3: TGTGCCAGCAGTCCGAGACAGGGCCGGGATGAGCAGTTCTTC. It yields the protein CASSPRQGRDEQFF.

The J gene is TRBJ1-3, the V gene TRBV5-4; TRBD1 matches at 8 bases. The junction had 10 bases not matched to a gene; V was cut back by 1 base and J by 4 bases. The germline CDR1 and CDR2 sequences are SGHNT and YYREEE (reference sequence). The CDR3 consists of 17 residues. The CDR3 loop reads CASSLWPGQDLGNTIYF. The CDR3 coding sequence is TGTGCCAGCAGCTTGTGGCCGGGACAGGACTTAGGAAACACCATATATTTT.

The chain combines TRBV20-1 with TRBJ1-1; D is unclear. V was trimmed by 3 bases and J by 1 base, leaving 9 bases between them. From germline, CDR1 is DFQATT and CDR2 SNEGSKA (reference sequence). The CDR3 runs to 13 residues. In DNA form, the CDR3 reads TGCAGTGCTAGTCAGGTGACGAACACTGAAGCTTTCTTT. Translated: CSASQVTNTEAFF.

The CDR3 loop is CASSQYYEQYF. The DNA for the CDR3 is TGTGCCAGCAGCCAATACTACGAGCAGTACTTC. The genes are TRBV14 and TRBJ2-7; no firm D call. This CDR3 has 11 amino acids. Germline V gives CDR1 SGHDN, CDR2 FVKESK. The V end lost 2 bases, the J end lost 3 bases, and 2 bases lay between the germline ends. Full variable domain (outside the CDR3, taken from reference TRBV14 and TRBJ2-7): EAGVTQFPSHSVIEKGQTVTLRCDPISGHDNLYWYRRVMGKEIKFLLHFVKESKQDESGMPNNRFLAERTGGTYSTLKVQPAELEDSGVYFCASSQYYEQYFGPGTRLTVT.

The V gene is TRBV15, the J gene TRBJ2-3, with 8 bases identical to TRBD1. The CDR3 length is 16 residues. Per germline, CDR1 LNHNV and CDR2 YYDKDF (reference sequence). The ends lost 2 bases at V and 4 bases at J; junction bases unmatched: 8. CDR3 DNA sequence: TGTGCCACCAGCAGACTGGGGACAGGAAACGCAGATACGCAGTATTTT. Protein: CATSRLGTGNADTQYF. Complete variable domain (other parts from reference TRBV15 and TRBJ2-3): DAMVIQNPRYQVTQFGKPVTLSCSQTLNHNVMYWYQQKSSQAPKLLFHYYDKDFNNEADTPDNFQSRRPNTSFCFLDIRSPGLGDTAMYLCATSRLGTGNADTQYFGPGTRLTVL.

This chain joins TRBV5-1 and TRBJ1-2, with TRBD1 matching over 8 bases. Germline V gene data show CDR1 as SGHRS and CDR2 as YFSETQ. The CDR3 contains 13 residues. V was pared by 5 bases and J by 8 bases, with 8 bases of the junction left unmatched. CDR3 loop: CASRQGEREGYTF. DNA for the CDR3: TGCGCCAGCAGACAGGGGGAAAGGGAAGGCTACACCTTC.

CDR3 in DNA: TGTGCCAGCAGTTTTTCCCAGGGGTATGGCTACACCTTC. Its translation is CASSFSQGYGYTF. The genes are TRBV27 and TRBJ1-2; TRBD1 might be the D (6 bases). Germline V gene data show CDR1 as MNHEY and CDR2 as SMNVEV (reference sequence). The germline V and J ends were trimmed by 3 bases and 5 bases, with 10 bases remaining between them. The CDR3 is made up of 13 amino acids.

This chain joins TRBV6-5 and TRBJ2-7, with D uncertain. V was clipped by 3 bases and J by 12 bases, with 15 bases between them. The CDR3 spans 12 residues. In germline, CDR1 is MNHEY, CDR2 SVGAGI. The CDR3 region has the DNA TGTGCCAGCAGTTATTCCGGTAGCCCCCTGTACTTC. It specifies CASSYSGSPLYF.

The J gene is TRBJ2-7, the V gene TRBV7-6, with 7 nucleotides matching TRBD2. The CDR3 length is 15 residues. V shed 5 bases, J shed 0 bases, and the junction held 7 bases outside the gene matches. Germline values: CDR1 SGHVS, CDR2 FNYEAQ. The DNA for the CDR3 is TGTGCCAGCAGCCGCAGCGGGGCCAGCTCCTACGAGCAGTACTTC. This encodes CASSRSGASSYEQYF.